These T cell receptor beta chains were read from a single sample in a study of T cells in tuberculosis. Data came from immunoSEQ multiplex PCR; TCRdb stores just in-frame clones and leaves some out. The table includes approximately 88,000 clones, under 95% detected once. Sequences were obtained from CD1b-GMM tetramer-negative cells sorted from PBMCs. These receptors were obtained from an adult woman with latent tuberculosis. The CDR3 runs from the conserved cysteine through the conserved F or W. A D gene is named only where the DNA matches it firmly. Size is omitted from some rows. Given values are once, few, many or a class for expanded clones.

.	TRBJ1-5	.	TRBV6-1	TGTGCCAGCAGTGAAGATGAGGGCGGCCCCAATCAGCCCCAGCATTTT	CASSEDEGGPNQPQHF
.	TRBJ1-5	few	TRBV6-5	TGTGCCACCCGGGCCAGGGTCCTCCAGCCCCAGCATTTT	CATRARVLQPQHF
TRBD2	TRBJ2-6	.	TRBV5-4	TGTGCCAGCAGCTTCGGGGCGGGGGGACTGGGTGGGGCCAACGTCCTGACTTTC	CASSFGAGGLGGANVLTF
TRBD1	TRBJ2-1	.	TRBV13	TGTGCCAGCAGCGAGGGACAGTCCTACAATGAGCAGTTCTTC	CASSEGQSYNEQFF
TRBD2	TRBJ2-1	once	TRBV27	TGTGCCAGCAGCCGCGGGGGGGGTTGGAATGAGCAGTTCTTC	CASSRGGGWNEQFF
.	TRBJ2-7	.	TRBV6-1	TGTGCCAGCAGTAGCGAGGGCCCAACCTACGAGCAGTACTTC	CASSSEGPTYEQYF
.	TRBJ1-5	.	TRBV30	TGTGCCTGGAGTCCGACCCGGACAGTTTATAGCAATCAGCCCCAGCATTTT	CAWSPTRTVYSNQPQHF
.	TRBJ1-3	.	TRBV9	TGTGCCAGCAGCGTAGAGGGAGGTTCTGGAAACACCATATATTTT	CASSVEGGSGNTIYF
.	TRBJ2-1	.	TRBV11-2	TGTGCCAGCAGCCAGCCGACTATCCACTTTGAGCAGTTCTTC	CASSQPTIHFEQFF
.	TRBJ1-5	few	TRBV19	TGTGCCAGTAGGTCAGGGCTTAAACAGCCCCAGCATTTT	CASRSGLKQPQHF
.	TRBJ1-6	.	TRBV10-2	TGCGCCAGCAGTGAGGGGGGGAATTCACCCCTCCACTTT	CASSEGGNSPLHF